The 23 T cell receptor beta chains given below trace back to one sample, sequenced in a study of T cells in Graves' hyperthyroidism and ophthalmopathy. RNA transcripts provided the source from which TCR beta CDR3 regions were amplified. First-round RT-PCR of the TCR CDR3 relied on the HTBI primer set. One entry per CDR3 protein, called by TCRdb with MiXCR from the multiplex PCR reads. Among hundreds of thousands of distinct CDR3 sequences listed, approximately 15% were seen once. Sequencing was performed on blood. All receptors come from a woman between 25 and 40 years old with Graves' hyperthyroidism that later progressed to Graves' ophthalmopathy.

Comment on this clonotype: A much larger clonotype is one base distant, so this may be a read error. The rearrangement links TRBV9 to TRBJ1-2; D gene ambiguous. The CDR3 has 14 residues. The germline gives CDR1 SGDLS, CDR2 YYNGEE. The CDR3, as DNA: TGTGCCAGCAGCGCTCAGCGGACGGACTATGGCTACATCTTC. Translated, it gives CASSAQRTDYGYIF.

Only a few counts were recorded for this clonotype. In DNA form, the CDR3 reads TGTGCCAGTAGTATAGTAAATAGTAAGGGCAATCAGCCCCAGCATTTT. This codes for CASSIVNSKGNQPQHF. The chain employs TRBV19 and TRBJ1-5; no firm D call. The CDR3 extends over 16 amino acids. Trimming took 1 base from V and 2 from J, leaving 12 bases between them. Germline CDR1 reads LNHDA; CDR2 reads SQIVND (reference sequence).

A note on this clonotype: One base away lies a much larger clone, so this may be a sequencing read error. This chain uses TRBV6-1 with TRBJ2-7, with D maybe TRBD2 (6 bases). Germline CDR1 MNHNS, CDR2 SASEGT. CDR3 size: 15 residues. CDR3 amino acids: CASSNGTPYSCEQYF. The CDR3 region has the DNA TGTGCCAGCTCCAACGGGACTCCCTACTCCTGCGAGCAGTACTTC.

This clonotype was picked up many times. The chain uses TRBV27 and TRBJ1-2; TRBD1 is a possible D gene (6 bases). Germline lookup yields CDR1 MNHEY and CDR2 SMNVEV (reference sequence). The V end lost 6 bases, the J end lost 4 bases, and 12 bases lay between the germline ends. The CDR3 covers 13 residues. For the CDR3, the DNA is TGTGCCAGCAGCCGGGACACTGCCTATGGCTACACCTTC. This gives the protein CASSRDTAYGYTF.

The sample holds many counts of this clonotype. This chain joins TRBV18 and TRBJ2-3, with a possible D match to TRBD2 (5 bases). CDR1 and CDR2 from the germline V gene are KGHSH and LQKENI. The V gene lost 0 bases and the J gene lost 1 base, with 14 bases spanning the gap. The CDR3 covers 17 residues. Written as DNA, the CDR3 is TGTGCCAGCTCACCACCGGTGAAGCGGACGGGCACAGATACGCAGTATTTT. Its translation is CASSPPVKRTGTDTQYF.

This clonotype was seen many times. The V and J genes are TRBV7-3 and TRBJ2-7, with 8 nucleotides matching TRBD2. The J segment lost 4 bases and the V segment lost 5 bases, leaving 13 bases of the junction unmatched. This CDR3 spans 16 amino acids. Germline V gives CDR1 SGHTA, CDR2 FQGTGA. CDR3 loop: CASSPGGGSGRYEQYF. The CDR3 DNA reads TGTGCCAGCAGCCCCGGGGGGGGCTCTGGCCGGTACGAGCAGTACTTC.

This chain uses TRBV3-1 with TRBJ2-1; 7 bases agree with TRBD1. Unmatched junction bases numbered 7, after V lost 4 bases and J lost 1 base. The CDR3 is 16 residues long. The germline V gene encodes CDR1 LGHDT and CDR2 YNNKEL (reference sequence). CDR3 DNA sequence: TGTGCCAGCAGCCCCCCGACAGGGAAGTCCTACAATGAGCAGTTCTTC. This encodes CASSPPTGKSYNEQFF.

This clonotype was seen at least ten times. The chain employs TRBV11-3 and TRBJ1-1; D unresolved. CDR1 is SGHNT, CDR2 YENEEA, per germline. The CDR3 loop spans 15 amino acids. Trimming cost V 1 base and J 6 bases, with 15 bases left between them. CDR3 in amino acids: CASSLGPNKTPEAFF. DNA of the CDR3: TGTGCCAGCAGCTTAGGTCCGAATAAGACCCCTGAAGCTTTCTTT.

This clonotype was counted at least ten times. This chain uses TRBV20-1 with TRBJ1-1, with TRBD1 matching over 7 bases. CDR1 DFQATT and CDR2 SNEGSKA come from the germline V gene (reference sequence). The ends lost 3 bases at V and 3 bases at J; junction bases unmatched: 10. The CDR3 length is 15 residues. This CDR3 reads CSASRDSLLYTEAFF. The CDR3, as DNA: TGCAGTGCTAGTAGGGACAGTCTCCTCTACACTGAAGCTTTCTTT.

This clonotype occurred many times. V gene TRBV28 combines with J gene TRBJ1-5, with unresolved D. The CDR3 totals 15 residues. V was clipped by 11 bases and J by 0 bases, with 17 bases between them. CDR1 is MDHEN and CDR2 is SYDVKM in the germline V gene. This chain's CDR3 is CAWSEGADSNQPQHF. The CDR3 DNA reads as TGTGCCTGGTCGGAGGGCGCGGATAGCAATCAGCCCCAGCATTTT.

This clonotype has ten or more counts. The chain couples TRBV18 to TRBJ1-4, with 8 nucleotides matching TRBD1. The CDR3 has 17 residues. Per the germline V gene, CDR1 is KGHSH and CDR2 is LQKENI. The J segment lost 0 bases and the V segment lost 6 bases, leaving 9 bases of the junction unmatched. This CDR3 is CASSRGQGAATNEKLFF. The CDR3 bases are TGTGCCAGCTCGCGTGGACAGGGCGCCGCAACTAATGAAAAACTGTTTTTT.

This clonotype was picked up many times. The chain joins TRBV12-3 or TRBV12-4 to TRBJ1-1; no clear D gene. V was trimmed by 5 bases and J by 6 bases, leaving 16 bases between them. CDR3 size: 14 residues. The CDR3: CASSTSTAGAEAFF. The CDR3 nucleotides are TGTGCCAGCAGTACCTCAACGGCAGGCGCTGAAGCTTTCTTT.

There are many counts of this clonotype. The V and J genes are TRBV24-1 and TRBJ2-7; TRBD1 agrees at 12 bases. The germline V gene encodes CDR1 KGHDR and CDR2 SFDVKD. V shed 5 bases, J shed 6 bases, and the junction held 7 bases outside the gene matches. The CDR3 totals 15 residues. In nucleotides, the CDR3 is TGTGCCACCAGTGGCCCCGGGACAGGGGGCGCCGAGCAGTACTTC. Its translation: CATSGPGTGGAEQYF.

This clonotype came up many times. V usage is TRBV30 and J usage is TRBJ1-5; 7 positions match TRBD1. There are 13 residues in the CDR3. Germline CDR1 reads GTSNPN; CDR2 reads SVGIG (reference sequence). J gave up 5 bases and V 5 bases, and 6 bases lay outside the gene matches. CDR3 coding DNA: TGTGCCTGGGCGACAGGGTTAGATCAGCCCCAGCATTTT. Its translation is CAWATGLDQPQHF.

This clonotype turned up a few times. V and J are TRBV7-9 and TRBJ2-2, with D unresolved. This CDR3 is 14 amino acids long. Trimming took 7 bases from V and 3 from J, leaving 12 bases between them. Germline lookup yields CDR1 SEHNR and CDR2 FQNEAQ (reference sequence). CDR3 coding DNA: TGTGCCAGCATTGCGAGGTGGGACACCGGGGAGCTGTTTTTT. This encodes CASIARWDTGELFF. The whole variable domain, remainder taken from reference TRBV7-9 and TRBJ2-2, is DTGVSQNPRHKITKRGQNVTFRCDPISEHNRLYWYRQTLGQGPEFLTYFQNEAQLEKSRLLSDRFSAERPKGSFSTLEIQRTEQGDSAMYLCASIARWDTGELFFGEGSRLTVL.

Many counts were recorded for this clonotype. The gene calls are TRBV27 and TRBJ2-2, with 7 bases matching TRBD1. This CDR3 contains 15 residues. Germline V gene data show CDR1 as MNHEY and CDR2 as SMNVEV (reference sequence). Germline trimming cut 7 bases from V and 1 base from J; bases unmatched to any gene: 6. This CDR3 is CASTLRTGNTGELFF. CDR3 bases: TGTGCCAGCACCCTCAGGACAGGGAACACCGGGGAGCTGTTTTTT.

This clonotype was observed many times. V and J are TRBV27 and TRBJ1-5, with D perhaps matching TRBD1 (5 bases). The CDR3 runs 13 residues. Trimming shortened V by 3 bases and J by 5 bases, and 8 bases separated the two germline ends. The V gene's germline CDR1 is MNHEY and CDR2 SMNVEV (reference sequence). Here the CDR3 reads CASSLTEYQPQHF. The CDR3 DNA is TGTGCCAGCAGTTTGACAGAGTATCAGCCCCAGCATTTT.

This clonotype has ten or more counts. The rearrangement joins TRBV7-2 to TRBJ2-1, with D hard to call. Germline CDR1 SGHTA, CDR2 FQGNSA. This CDR3 region has 11 residues. The V end was cut by 5 bases, the J end by 9 bases, with 8 bases between. The CDR3 sequence: CASSILGEQFF. The CDR3 DNA reads as TGTGCCAGCAGCATCCTGGGTGAGCAGTTCTTC.

This clonotype was seen a handful of times. The chain uses TRBV11-2 and TRBJ2-2, with 10 positions matching TRBD1. The junction had 8 bases not matched to a gene; V was cut back by 3 bases and J by 7 bases. Germline lookup yields CDR1 SGHAT and CDR2 FQNNGV. This CDR3 has 16 residues. In DNA, the CDR3 is TGTGCCAGCAGCTTCAACTCCGGGACAGGGGACGGGGAGCTGTTTTTT. It specifies CASSFNSGTGDGELFF.

Concerning this clonotype: Possible read error: a much larger clone is one base away. The chain links TRBV15 to TRBJ2-7; 9 bases fit TRBD1. With 3 bases clipped from V and 9 bases from J, the junction kept 9 bases outside the gene matches. The germline CDR1 and CDR2 sequences are LNHNV and YYDKDF (reference sequence). CDR3 length: 14 residues. The chain's CDR3 is CATSRDRGIHGQYF. The DNA for the CDR3 is TGTGCCACCAGCAGGGACAGGGGTATACACGGGCAGTACTTC.

This clonotype was seen many times. The chain recombines TRBV12-3 or TRBV12-4 with TRBJ1-1; D is undetermined. Trimming cost V 5 bases and J 4 bases, with 11 bases left between them. The CDR3 length is 13 residues. CDR3 nucleotides: TGTGCCAGCAGTGAGAGGGCGCCCACTGAAGCTTTCTTT. Its protein product is CASSERAPTEAFF.

This clonotype has a count of ten or more. The chain links TRBV5-1 to TRBJ2-5, with D perhaps given as TRBD1 or TRBD2 (5 bases each). Germline loops: CDR1 SGHRS, CDR2 YFSETQ. This CDR3 region has 15 residues. V lost 3 bases to trimming and J lost 5 bases, with 17 bases between them. The CDR3 protein is CASSSYPGTGETQYF. The CDR3, as DNA: TGCGCCAGCAGCTCGTACCCCGGGACCGGGGAGACCCAGTACTTC.

This clonotype was seen many times. J is TRBJ1-1 and V is TRBV20-1; 8 bases agree with TRBD1. V lost 3 bases, J lost 5 bases, and 8 bases stayed unmatched. This CDR3 has 14 residues. Germline V gene data show CDR1 as DFQATT and CDR2 as SNEGSKA (reference sequence). The CDR3 sequence: CSASGQTGVTEAFF. CDR3 nucleotide sequence: TGCAGTGCTAGCGGTCAGACAGGGGTAACTGAAGCTTTCTTT.